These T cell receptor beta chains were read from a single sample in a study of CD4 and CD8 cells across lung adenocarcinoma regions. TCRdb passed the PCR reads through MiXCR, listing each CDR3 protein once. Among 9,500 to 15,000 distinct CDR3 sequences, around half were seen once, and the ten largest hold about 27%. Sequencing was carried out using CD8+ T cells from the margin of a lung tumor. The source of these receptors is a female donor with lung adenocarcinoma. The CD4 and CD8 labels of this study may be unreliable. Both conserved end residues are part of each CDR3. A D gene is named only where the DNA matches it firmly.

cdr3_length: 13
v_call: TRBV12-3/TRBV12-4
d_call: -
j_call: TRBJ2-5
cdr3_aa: CASSLDRLETQYF

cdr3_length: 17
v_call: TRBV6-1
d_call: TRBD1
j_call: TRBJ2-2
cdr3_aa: CASSVGRGQGVTGALFF

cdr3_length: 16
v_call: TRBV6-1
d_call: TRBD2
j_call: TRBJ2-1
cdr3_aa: CASRRGTSGRLETQFF

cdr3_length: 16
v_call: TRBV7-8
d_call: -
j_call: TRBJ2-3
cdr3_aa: CASSLERSGGTDTQYF

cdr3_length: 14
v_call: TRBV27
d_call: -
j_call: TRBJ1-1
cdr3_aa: CASSFEGRNTEAFF

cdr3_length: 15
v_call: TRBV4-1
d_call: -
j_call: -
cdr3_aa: CASSQSASDAGTQYF

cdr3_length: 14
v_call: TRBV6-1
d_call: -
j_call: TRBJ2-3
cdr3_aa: CASSGLRGKNTQYF

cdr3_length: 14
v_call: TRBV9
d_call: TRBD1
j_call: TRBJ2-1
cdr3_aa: CASSVGDRYNEQFF

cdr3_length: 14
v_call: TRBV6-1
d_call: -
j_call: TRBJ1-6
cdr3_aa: CASSEAGAKDTQYF

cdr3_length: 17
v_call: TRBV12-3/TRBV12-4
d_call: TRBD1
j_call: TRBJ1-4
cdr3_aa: CASSPGTAGTLTSKLFF

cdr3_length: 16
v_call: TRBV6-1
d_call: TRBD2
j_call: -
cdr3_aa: CASGDERGAGTGEQYF

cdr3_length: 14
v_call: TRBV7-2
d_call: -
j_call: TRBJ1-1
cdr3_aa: CASSPRVSNTEAFF

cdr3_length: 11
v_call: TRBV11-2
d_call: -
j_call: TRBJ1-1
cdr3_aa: CASMANTEAFF

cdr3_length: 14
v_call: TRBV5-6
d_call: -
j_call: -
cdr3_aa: CASSLGPGSYEQYF

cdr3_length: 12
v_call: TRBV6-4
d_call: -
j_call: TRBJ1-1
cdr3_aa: CASSASNTEAFF

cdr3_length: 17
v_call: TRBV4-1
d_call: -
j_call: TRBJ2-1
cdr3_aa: CASSQDQESSSYNEQFF

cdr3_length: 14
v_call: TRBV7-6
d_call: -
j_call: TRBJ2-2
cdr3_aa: CASSGGLNTGAQFF

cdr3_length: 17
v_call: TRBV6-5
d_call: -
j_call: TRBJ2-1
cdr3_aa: CASSYSSWYRSYNEQFF

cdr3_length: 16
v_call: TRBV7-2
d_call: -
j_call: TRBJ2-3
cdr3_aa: CASSTTSFFGTDTQYF

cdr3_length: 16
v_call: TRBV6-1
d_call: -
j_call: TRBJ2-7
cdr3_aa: CASRDTRGGRFYEQYF

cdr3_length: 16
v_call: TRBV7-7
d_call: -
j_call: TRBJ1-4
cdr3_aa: CASSPGATGSGEKLFF

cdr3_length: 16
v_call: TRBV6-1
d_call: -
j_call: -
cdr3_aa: CASSERRPGWVETQYF

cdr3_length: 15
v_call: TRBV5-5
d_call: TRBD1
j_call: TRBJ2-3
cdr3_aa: CASSSRDRRTDTQYF

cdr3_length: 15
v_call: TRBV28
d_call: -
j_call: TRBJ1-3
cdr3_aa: CASSSGQSSGNTIYF

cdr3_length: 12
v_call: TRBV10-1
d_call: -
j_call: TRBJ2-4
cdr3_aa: CASMVATNMQYF

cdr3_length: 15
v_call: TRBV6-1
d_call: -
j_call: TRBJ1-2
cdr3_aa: CASTEGGGVGYGYTF

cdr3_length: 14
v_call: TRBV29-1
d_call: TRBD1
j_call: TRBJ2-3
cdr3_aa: CSVVGQGATDTQYF

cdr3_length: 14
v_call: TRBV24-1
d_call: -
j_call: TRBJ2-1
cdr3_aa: CATSGRGSYNEQFF

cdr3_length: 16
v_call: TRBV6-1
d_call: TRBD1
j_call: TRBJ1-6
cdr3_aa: CASSESEGGYNPPLHF

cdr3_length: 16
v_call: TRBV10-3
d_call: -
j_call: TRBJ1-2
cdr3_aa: CATAKSNPSGAYGYTF

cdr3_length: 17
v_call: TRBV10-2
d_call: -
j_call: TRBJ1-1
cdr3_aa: CASSESPSGGLNTEAFF

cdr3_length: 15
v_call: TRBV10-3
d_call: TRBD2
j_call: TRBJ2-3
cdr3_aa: CAGGDASGGAETQYF

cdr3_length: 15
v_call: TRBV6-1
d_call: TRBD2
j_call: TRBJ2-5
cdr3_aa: CASSPNWGGQETQYF

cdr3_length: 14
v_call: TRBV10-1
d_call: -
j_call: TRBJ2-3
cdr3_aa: CASSGASLGDTQYF

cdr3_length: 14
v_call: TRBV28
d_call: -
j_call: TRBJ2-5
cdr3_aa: CAGSGVQDQDTQYF

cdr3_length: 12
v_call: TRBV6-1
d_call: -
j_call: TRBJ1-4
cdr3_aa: CASSGNDEKLFF

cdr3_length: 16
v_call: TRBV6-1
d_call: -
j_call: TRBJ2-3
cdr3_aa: CASSPTGQPATNMQYF

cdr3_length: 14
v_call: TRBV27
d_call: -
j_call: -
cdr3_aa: CASSGVVGADTQFF

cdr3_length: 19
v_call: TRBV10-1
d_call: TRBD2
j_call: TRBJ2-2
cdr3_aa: CASSFPGTSGSVSTGELFF

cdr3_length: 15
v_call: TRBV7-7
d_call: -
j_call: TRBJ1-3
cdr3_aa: CASSPRRVDGNTIYF

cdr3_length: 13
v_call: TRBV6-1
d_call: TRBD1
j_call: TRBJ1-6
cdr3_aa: CASSTGGYSPLHF

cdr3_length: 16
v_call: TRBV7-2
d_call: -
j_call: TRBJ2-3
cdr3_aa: CASSAPLDRATETQYF

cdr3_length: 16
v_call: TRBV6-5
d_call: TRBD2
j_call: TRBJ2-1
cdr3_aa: CASSSLSGGQYNEQFF

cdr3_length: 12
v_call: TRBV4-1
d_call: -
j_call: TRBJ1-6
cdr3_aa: CASSYQNSPLHF

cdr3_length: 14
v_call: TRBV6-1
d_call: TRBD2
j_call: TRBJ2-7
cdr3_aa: CASSPTSGGSEQYF

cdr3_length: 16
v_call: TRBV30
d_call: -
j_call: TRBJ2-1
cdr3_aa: CAWSWWTLSSYNEQFF

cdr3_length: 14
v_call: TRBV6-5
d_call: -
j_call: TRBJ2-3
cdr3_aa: CASSYSDFTDTQYF

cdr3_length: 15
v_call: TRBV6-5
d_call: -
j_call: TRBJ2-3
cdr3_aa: CASSLGRVSYNEQYF

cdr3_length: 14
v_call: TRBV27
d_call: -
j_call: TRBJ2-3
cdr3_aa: CAGSGGGDTETQYF

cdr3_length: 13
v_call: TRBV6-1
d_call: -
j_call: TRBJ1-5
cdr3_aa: CASITDNNQPQHF

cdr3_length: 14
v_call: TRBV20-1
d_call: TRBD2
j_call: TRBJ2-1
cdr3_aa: CSAELASSYNEQFF

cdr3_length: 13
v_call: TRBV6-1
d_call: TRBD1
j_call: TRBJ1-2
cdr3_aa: CASSDGQGNGYTF

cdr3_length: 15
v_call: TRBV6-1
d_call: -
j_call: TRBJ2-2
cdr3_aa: CASRVTAEFTDEQFF

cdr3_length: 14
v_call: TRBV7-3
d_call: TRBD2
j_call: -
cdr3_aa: CASSETGGGETQYF

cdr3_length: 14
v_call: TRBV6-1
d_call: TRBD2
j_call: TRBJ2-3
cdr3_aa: CASRGSRGQDTQYF

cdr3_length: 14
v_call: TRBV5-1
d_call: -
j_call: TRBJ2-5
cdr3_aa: CASSLSPVQETQYF